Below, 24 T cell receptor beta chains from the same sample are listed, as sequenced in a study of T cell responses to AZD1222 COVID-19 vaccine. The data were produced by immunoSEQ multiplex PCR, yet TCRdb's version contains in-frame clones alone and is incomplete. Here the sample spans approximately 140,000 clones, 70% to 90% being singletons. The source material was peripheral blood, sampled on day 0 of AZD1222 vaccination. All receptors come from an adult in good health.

The DNA of the CDR3 is TGTGCCAGCAGTTACTCAGGGACGTCCTCCTACGAGCAGTACTTC. It codes for CASSYSGTSSYEQYF. The chain couples TRBV6-5 to TRBJ2-7, with D possibly being TRBD1 or TRBD2 (5 bases each). This CDR3 comprises 15 residues. Germline V lookup: CDR1 MNHEY, CDR2 SVGAGI. V lost 0 bases and J lost 0, with 9 bases in between.

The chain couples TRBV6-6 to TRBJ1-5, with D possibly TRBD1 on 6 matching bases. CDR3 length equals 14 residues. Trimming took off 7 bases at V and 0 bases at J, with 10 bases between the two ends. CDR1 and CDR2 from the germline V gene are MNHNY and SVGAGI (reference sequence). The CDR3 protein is CASTEDSSNQPQHF. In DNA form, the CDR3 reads TGTGCCAGCACCGAGGACAGTAGCAATCAGCCCCAGCATTTT.

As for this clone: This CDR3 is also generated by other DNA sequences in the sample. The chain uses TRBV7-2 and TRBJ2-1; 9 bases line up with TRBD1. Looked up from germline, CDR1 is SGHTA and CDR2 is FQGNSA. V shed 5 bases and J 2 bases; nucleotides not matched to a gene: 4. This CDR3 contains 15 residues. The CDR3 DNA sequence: TGTGCCAGCAGCCGGGGACAGGGAACCTACAATGAGCAGTTCTTC. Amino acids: CASSRGQGTYNEQFF.

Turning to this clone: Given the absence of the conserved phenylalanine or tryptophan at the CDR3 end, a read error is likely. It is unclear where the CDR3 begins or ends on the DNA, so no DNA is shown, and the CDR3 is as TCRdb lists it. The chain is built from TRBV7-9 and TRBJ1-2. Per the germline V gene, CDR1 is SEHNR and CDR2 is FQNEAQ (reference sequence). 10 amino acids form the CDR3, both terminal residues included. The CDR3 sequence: CASSGRKGGL.

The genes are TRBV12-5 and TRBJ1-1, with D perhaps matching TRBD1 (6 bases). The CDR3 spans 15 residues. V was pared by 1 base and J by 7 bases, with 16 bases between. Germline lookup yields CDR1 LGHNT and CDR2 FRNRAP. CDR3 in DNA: TGTGCTAGTGGTTTGGACCTAGGGGGTCGGGGTGAAGCTTTCTTT. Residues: CASGLDLGGRGEAFF.

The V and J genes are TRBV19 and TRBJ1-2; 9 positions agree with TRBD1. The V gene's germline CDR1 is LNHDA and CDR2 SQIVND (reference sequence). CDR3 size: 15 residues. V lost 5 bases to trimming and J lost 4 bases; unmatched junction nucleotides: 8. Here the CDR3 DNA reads TGTGCCAGTAGTGGCCGGGACAGGGTGCGCTATGGCTACACCTTC. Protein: CASSGRDRVRYGYTF.

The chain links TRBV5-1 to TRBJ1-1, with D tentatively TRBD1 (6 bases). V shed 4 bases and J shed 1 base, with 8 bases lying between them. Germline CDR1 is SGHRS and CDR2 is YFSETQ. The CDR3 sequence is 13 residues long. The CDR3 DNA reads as TGCGCCAGCAGCGTGACAGGGAACACTGAAGCTTTCTTT. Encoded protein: CASSVTGNTEAFF.

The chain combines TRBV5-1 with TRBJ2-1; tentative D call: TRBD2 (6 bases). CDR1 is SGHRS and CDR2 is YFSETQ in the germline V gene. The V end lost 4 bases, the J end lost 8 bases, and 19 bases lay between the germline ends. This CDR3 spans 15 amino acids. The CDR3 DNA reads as TGCGCCAGCAGCAGTTCGGGACTTCCCGCTTATGAGCAGTTCTTC. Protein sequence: CASSSSGLPAYEQFF.

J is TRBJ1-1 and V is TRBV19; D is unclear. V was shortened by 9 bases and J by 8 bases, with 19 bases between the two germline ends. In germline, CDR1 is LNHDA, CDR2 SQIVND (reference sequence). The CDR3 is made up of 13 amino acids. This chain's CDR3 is CASAWVSSSEAFF. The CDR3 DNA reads TGTGCCAGCGCCTGGGTGAGTTCATCGGAAGCTTTCTTT.

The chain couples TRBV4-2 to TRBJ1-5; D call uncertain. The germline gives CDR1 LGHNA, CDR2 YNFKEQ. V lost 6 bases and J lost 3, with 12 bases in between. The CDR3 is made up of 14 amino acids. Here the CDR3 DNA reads TGTGCCAGCAGATCCAGCAGTCTCAATCAGCCCCAGCATTTT. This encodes CASRSSSLNQPQHF.

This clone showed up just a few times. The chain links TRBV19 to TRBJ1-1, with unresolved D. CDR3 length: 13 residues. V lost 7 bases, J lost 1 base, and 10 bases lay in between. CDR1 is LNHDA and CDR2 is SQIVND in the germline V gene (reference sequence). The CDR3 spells CASTMGGNTEAFF. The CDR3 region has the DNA TGTGCCAGTACCATGGGCGGGAACACTGAAGCTTTCTTT.

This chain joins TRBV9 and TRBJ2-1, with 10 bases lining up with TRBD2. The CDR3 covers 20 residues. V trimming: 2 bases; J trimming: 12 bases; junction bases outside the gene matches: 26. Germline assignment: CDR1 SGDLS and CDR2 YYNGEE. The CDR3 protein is CASSVYSGLARPIKDPGQFF. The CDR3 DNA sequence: TGTGCCAGCAGCGTTTATTCGGGACTAGCGAGACCCATTAAAGATCCTGGGCAGTTCTTC.

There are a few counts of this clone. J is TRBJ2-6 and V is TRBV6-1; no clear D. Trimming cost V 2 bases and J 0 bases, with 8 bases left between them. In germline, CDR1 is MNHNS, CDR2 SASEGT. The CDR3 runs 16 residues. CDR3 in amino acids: CASSEIVRSGANVLTF. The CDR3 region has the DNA TGTGCCAGCAGTGAAATCGTCCGCTCTGGGGCCAACGTCCTGACTTTC.

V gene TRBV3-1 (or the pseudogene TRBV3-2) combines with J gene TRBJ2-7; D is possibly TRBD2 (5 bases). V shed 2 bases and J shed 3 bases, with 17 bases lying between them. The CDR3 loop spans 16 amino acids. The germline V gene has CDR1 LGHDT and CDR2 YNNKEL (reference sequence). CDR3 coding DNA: TGTGCCAGCAGCCAATTAATCACGGGAAAGGGCTACGAGCAGTACTTC. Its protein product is CASSQLITGKGYEQYF.

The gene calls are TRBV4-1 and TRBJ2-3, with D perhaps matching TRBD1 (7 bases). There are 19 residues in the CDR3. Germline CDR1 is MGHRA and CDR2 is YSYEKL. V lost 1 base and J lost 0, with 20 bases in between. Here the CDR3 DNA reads TGCGCCAGCAGCCAAGCCCCAGGGGGACTTCGGACTAGCACAGATACGCAGTATTTT. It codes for CASSQAPGGLRTSTDTQYF.

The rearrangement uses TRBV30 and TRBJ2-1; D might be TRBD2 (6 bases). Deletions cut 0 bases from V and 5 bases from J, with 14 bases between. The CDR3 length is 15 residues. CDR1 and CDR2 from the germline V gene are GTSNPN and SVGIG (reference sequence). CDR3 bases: TGTGCCTGGAGTGTACGCGGGACTTTAAACAATGAGCAGTTCTTC. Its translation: CAWSVRGTLNNEQFF.

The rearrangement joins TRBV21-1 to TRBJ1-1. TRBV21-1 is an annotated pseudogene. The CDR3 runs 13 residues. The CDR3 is CASSKFRNTEAFF. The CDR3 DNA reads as TGTGCCAGCAGCAAATTTCGGAACACTGAAGCTTTCTTT.

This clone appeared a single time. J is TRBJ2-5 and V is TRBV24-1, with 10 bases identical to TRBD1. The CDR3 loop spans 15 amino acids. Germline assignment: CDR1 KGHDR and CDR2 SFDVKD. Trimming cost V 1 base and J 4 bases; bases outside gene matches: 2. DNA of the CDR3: TGTGCCACCAGTGATTTTTGGGACAGGGGAGAGACCCAGTACTTC. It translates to CATSDFWDRGETQYF.

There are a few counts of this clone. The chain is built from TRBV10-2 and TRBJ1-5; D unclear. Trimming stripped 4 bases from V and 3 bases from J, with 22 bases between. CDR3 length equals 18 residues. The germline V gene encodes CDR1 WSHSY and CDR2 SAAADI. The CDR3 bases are TGCGCCAGCAGTGGCCCTTGGGGAGGCGACATCTCCAATCAGCCCCAGCATTTT. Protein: CASSGPWGGDISNQPQHF.

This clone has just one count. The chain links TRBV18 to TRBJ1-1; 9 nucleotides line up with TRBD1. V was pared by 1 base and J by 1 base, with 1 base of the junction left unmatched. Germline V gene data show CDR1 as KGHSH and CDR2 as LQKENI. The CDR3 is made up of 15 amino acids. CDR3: CASSPQGQGNTEAFF. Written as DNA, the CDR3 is TGTGCCAGCTCACCACAGGGACAGGGGAACACTGAAGCTTTCTTT.

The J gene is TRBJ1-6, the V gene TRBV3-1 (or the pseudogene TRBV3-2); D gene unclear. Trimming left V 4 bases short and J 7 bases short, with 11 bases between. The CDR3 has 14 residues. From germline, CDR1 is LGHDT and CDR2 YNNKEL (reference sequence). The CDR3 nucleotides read TGTGCCAGCAGCCGGGCTGGATCAAATTCACCCCTCCACTTT. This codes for CASSRAGSNSPLHF.

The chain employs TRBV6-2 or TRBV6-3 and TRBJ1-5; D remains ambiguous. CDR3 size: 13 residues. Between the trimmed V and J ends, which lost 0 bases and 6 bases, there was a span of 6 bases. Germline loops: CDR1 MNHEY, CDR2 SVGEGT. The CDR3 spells CASSYSVTQPQHF. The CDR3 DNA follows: TGTGCCAGCAGTTACTCGGTTACTCAGCCCCAGCATTTT.

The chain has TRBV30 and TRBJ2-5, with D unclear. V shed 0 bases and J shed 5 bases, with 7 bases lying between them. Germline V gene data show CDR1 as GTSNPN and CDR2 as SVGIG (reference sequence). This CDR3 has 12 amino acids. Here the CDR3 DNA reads TGTGCCTGGAGTGTTTCTTCGGAGACCCAGTACTTC. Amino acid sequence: CAWSVSSETQYF.

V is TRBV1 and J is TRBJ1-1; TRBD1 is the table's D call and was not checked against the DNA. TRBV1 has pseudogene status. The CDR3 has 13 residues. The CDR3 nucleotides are TGCACCAGCAGCCAAAGGGGCGACACTGAAGCTTTCTTT. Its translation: CTSSQRGDTEAFF.